The 15 T cell receptor beta chains given below trace back to one sample, sequenced in a study of blood T cell repertoires in COVID-19. Assay: immunoSEQ multiplex PCR; the TCRdb copy retains only in-frame clones and omits some. The sample gives under 200,000 clones, about 88% of which show up once; roughly 0.53% is in the top ten. Material for sequencing was peripheral blood. The origin of the receptors is a man aged 55-75 years with COVID-19, enrolled during active disease.

The J gene is TRBJ1-5, the V gene TRBV6-2 or TRBV6-3; TRBD1 aligns across 7 bases. The CDR3 totals 13 residues. The V gene's germline CDR1 is MNHEY and CDR2 SVGEGT. The V and J ends lost 5 bases and 6 bases, in that order; junction bases with no gene match: 4. CDR3 region: CASSKQGTQPQHF. The CDR3 bases are TGTGCCAGCAGTAAACAGGGGACTCAGCCCCAGCATTTT.

The rearrangement joins TRBV15 to TRBJ1-1; TRBD1 might be the D (6 bases). This CDR3 comprises 16 residues. CDR1 is LNHNV and CDR2 is YYDKDF in the germline V gene (reference sequence). Trimming pared 3 bases from V and 4 bases from J, leaving 18 bases between. The DNA of the CDR3 is TGTGCCACCAGCAGGAAACAGGGCTCCGGAGTCACTGAAGCTTTCTTT. The encoded protein is CATSRKQGSGVTEAFF.

CDR3 sequence (DNA): TGCGCCAGCAGCCAATCGTCGGGACAGGGGAATGAAAAACTGTTTTTT. It encodes CASSQSSGQGNEKLFF. The chain combines TRBV4-3 with TRBJ1-4, with 10 bases matching TRBD1. Trimming took 2 bases from V and 5 from J; bases not matched to a gene: 5. The CDR3 length is 16 residues. Germline assignment: CDR1 LGHNA and CDR2 YSLEER.

V and J are TRBV14 and TRBJ1-3; D remains ambiguous. This CDR3 has 12 amino acids. CDR1 and CDR2 (germline): SGHDN, FVKESK. V was pared by 0 bases and J by 5 bases, with 2 bases between. CDR3 in DNA: TGTGCCAGCAGCCAAGACAGAAACACCATATATTTT. Protein product: CASSQDRNTIYF.

This clone was picked up one time. The V and J genes are TRBV9 and TRBJ2-1; 9 nucleotides align to TRBD1. Germline V gene sequence: CDR1 SGDLS, CDR2 YYNGEE. Germline trimming cut 4 bases from V and 7 bases from J; bases unmatched to any gene: 18. The CDR3 is made up of 18 amino acids. The CDR3 protein is CASSSRPQGGQGRNEQFF. Here the CDR3 DNA reads TGTGCCAGCAGCTCCCGACCCCAGGGGGGACAGGGTAGGAATGAGCAGTTCTTC.

Here the CDR3 DNA reads TGTGCCAGCTCTGGAGGTGCCGATACGCAGTATTTT. Its translation is CASSGGADTQYF. The chain has TRBV18 and TRBJ2-3, with TRBD2 as a possible D gene (5 bases). The V gene's germline CDR1 is KGHSH and CDR2 LQKENI. Trimming stripped 6 bases from V and 6 bases from J, with 10 bases between. The length of the CDR3 is 12 residues.

The chain carries TRBV7-2 and TRBJ2-2; TRBD2 aligns across 9 bases. This CDR3 comprises 17 residues. From germline, CDR1 is SGHTA and CDR2 FQGNSA. V shed 1 base and J 6 bases; nucleotides not matched to a gene: 9. Here the CDR3 DNA reads TGTGCCAGCAGCTTAGAGAGGGTAGCGGGGGTAGCCGGGGAGCTGTTTTTT. Translating gives CASSLERVAGVAGELFF.

In its sample, this clone was seen once. This chain connects TRBV6-2 or TRBV6-3 to TRBJ2-1, with TRBD2 as a possible D gene (5 bases). Trimming shortened V by 4 bases and J by 8 bases, and 24 bases separated the two germline ends. Germline CDR1 and CDR2: MNHEY and SVGEGT. This CDR3 has 17 residues. The CDR3 sequence: CASSSIGRTPGNYEQFF. Here the CDR3 DNA reads TGTGCCAGCAGTTCCATTGGTCGAACCCCGGGGAACTATGAGCAGTTCTTC.

The chain couples TRBV6-2 or TRBV6-3 to TRBJ1-2; 11 nucleotides match TRBD1. CDR1 is MNHEY and CDR2 is SVGEGT in the germline V gene. The V gene end was trimmed by 4 bases and the J gene end by 4 bases; junction bases not matched to a gene: 8. The CDR3 has 16 residues. The CDR3 DNA reads TGTGCCAGCAGTTTAGGACAGGGGGCGCAAGGCTATGGCTACACCTTC. Its translation: CASSLGQGAQGYGYTF.

The V call is TRBV19, the J call TRBJ1-6; maybe TRBD1 (6 bases). The V and J ends lost 2 bases and 3 bases respectively, with 20 bases between them. The CDR3 runs 19 residues. Germline loops: CDR1 LNHDA, CDR2 SQIVND (reference sequence). CDR3 DNA: TGTGCCAGTAGTATAAGGACAGATGGTCGATCTAGCTATAATTCACCCCTCCACTTT. As protein: CASSIRTDGRSSYNSPLHF.

J is TRBJ1-2 and V is TRBV20-1, with D hard to call. The ends were cut back, 3 bases at V and 8 bases at J, with 16 bases in the middle. The CDR3 is made up of 13 amino acids. Germline CDR1 DFQATT, CDR2 SNEGSKA (reference sequence). The CDR3 sequence: CSASTSNVRGYTF. CDR3 coding DNA: TGCAGTGCTAGTACTTCTAATGTCCGAGGCTACACCTTC.

The chain recombines TRBV7-2 with TRBJ2-1, with 9 nucleotides matching TRBD1. CDR3 length: 16 residues. CDR1 is SGHTA and CDR2 is FQGNSA in the germline V gene. Trimming removed 6 bases from V and 1 base from J; junction bases left unmatched: 7. The CDR3 coding sequence is TGTGCCAGCAGGGGAGGACAGGGGTCTTCCTACAATGAGCAGTTCTTC. Amino acid sequence: CASRGGQGSSYNEQFF. The whole variable domain, filled in from reference TRBV7-2 and TRBJ2-1, reads GAGVSQSPSNKVTEKGKDVELRCDPISGHTALYWYRQSLGQGLEFLIYFQGNSAPDKSGLPSDRFSAERTGGSVSTLTIQRTQQEDSAVYLCASRGGQGSSYNEQFFGPGTRLTVL.

The chain couples TRBV2 to TRBJ1-4; D not certain. This CDR3 is built from 12 residues. Trimming removed 8 bases from V and 0 bases from J, with 4 bases in between. The germline gives CDR1 SNHLY, CDR2 FYNNEI. CDR3 bases: TGTGCCAGCGAGCCAACTAATGAAAAACTGTTTTTT. Residues: CASEPTNEKLFF.

The chain uses TRBV11-3 and TRBJ1-4; possible D gene TRBD1, 5 bases. CDR1 is SGHNT and CDR2 is YENEEA in the germline V gene. V lost 4 bases and J lost 4, with 13 bases in between. This CDR3 is built from 15 residues. DNA of the CDR3: TGTGCCAGCAGCTCCCTGGGGGGAAATAATGAAAAACTGTTTTTT. It codes for CASSSLGGNNEKLFF.

The sample holds a few counts of this clone. The chain is built from TRBV7-2 and TRBJ1-2; D gene ambiguous. Germline-derived CDR1 and CDR2 are SGHTA and FQGNSA. V dropped 1 base and J dropped 6 bases, with 15 bases sitting between them. The CDR3 is made up of 15 amino acids. Here the CDR3 reads CASSLVVSGSDGYTF. As DNA, the CDR3 is TGTGCCAGCAGCTTAGTAGTTTCGGGGTCGGATGGCTACACCTTC.